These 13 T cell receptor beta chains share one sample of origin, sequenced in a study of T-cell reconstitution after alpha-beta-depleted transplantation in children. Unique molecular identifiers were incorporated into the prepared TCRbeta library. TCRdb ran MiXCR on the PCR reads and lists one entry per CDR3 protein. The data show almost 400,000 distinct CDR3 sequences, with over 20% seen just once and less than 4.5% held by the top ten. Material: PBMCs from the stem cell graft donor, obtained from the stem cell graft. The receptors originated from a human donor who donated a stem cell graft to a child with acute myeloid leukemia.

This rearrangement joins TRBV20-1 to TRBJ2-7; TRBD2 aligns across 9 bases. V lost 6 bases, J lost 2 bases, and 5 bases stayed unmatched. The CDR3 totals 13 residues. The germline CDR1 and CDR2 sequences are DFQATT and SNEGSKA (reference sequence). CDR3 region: CSALSGRTYEQYF. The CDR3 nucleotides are TGCAGTGCCCTTAGCGGGAGAACCTACGAGCAGTACTTC.

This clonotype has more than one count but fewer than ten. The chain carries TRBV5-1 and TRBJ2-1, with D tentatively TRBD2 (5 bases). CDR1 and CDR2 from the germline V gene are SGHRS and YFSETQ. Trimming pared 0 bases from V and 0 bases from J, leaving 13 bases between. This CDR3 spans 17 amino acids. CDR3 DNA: TGCGCCAGCAGCTTGGCCCTGACTACTAGCTCCTACAATGAGCAGTTCTTC. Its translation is CASSLALTTSSYNEQFF.

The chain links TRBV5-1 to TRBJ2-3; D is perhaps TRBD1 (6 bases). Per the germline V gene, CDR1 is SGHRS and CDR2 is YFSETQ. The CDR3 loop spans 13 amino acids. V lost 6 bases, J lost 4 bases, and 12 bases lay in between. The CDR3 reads CASNRDTSDTQYF. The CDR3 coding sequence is TGCGCCAGCAACCGGGACACCTCAGATACGCAGTATTTT.

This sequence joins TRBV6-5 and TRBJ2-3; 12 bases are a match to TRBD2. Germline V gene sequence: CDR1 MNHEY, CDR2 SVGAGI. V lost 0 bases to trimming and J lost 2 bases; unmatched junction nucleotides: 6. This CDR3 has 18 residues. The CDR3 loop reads CASSYSAASGRATDTQYF. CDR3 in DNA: TGTGCCAGCAGTTACTCAGCGGCTAGCGGGAGGGCCACAGATACGCAGTATTTT.

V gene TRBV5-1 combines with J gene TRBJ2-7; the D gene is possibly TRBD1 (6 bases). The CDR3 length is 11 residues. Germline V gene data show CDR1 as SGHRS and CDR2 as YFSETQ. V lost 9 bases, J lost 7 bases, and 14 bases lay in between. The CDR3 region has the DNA TGCGCCACCACCCCGAGGGGGGAGCAGTACTTC. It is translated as CATTPRGEQYF.

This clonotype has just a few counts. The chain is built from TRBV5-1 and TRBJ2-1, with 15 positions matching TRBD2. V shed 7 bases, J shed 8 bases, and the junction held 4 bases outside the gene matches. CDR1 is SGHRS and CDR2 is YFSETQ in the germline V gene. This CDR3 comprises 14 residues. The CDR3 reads CASQGLAGGDEQFF. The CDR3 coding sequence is TGCGCCAGCCAAGGACTAGCGGGAGGGGATGAGCAGTTCTTC. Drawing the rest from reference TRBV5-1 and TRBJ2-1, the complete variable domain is KAGVTQTPRYLIKTRGQQVTLSCSPISGHRSVSWYQQTPGQGLQFLFEYFSETQRNKGNFPGRFSGRQFSNSRSEMNVSTLELGDSALYLCASQGLAGGDEQFFGPGTRLTVL.

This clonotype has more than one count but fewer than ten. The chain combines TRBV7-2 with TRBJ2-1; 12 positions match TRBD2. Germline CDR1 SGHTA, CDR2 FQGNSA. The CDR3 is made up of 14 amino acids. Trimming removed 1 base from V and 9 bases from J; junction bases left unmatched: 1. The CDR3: CASSLETSGGEQFF. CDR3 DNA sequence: TGTGCCAGCAGCTTAGAGACTAGCGGGGGTGAGCAGTTCTTC.

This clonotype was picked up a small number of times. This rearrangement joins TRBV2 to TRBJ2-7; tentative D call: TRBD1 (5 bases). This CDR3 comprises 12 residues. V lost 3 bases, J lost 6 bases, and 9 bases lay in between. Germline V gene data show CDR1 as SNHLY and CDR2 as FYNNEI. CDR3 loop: CASSEAGFEQYF. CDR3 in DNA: TGTGCCAGCAGTGAGGCAGGGTTCGAGCAGTACTTC.

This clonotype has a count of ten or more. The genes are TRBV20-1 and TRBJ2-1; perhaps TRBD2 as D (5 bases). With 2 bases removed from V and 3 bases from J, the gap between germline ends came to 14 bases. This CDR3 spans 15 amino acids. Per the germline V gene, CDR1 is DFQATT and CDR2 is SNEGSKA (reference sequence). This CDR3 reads CSARPGASIYNEQFF. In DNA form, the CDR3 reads TGCAGTGCTAGACCCGGAGCTAGCATCTACAATGAGCAGTTCTTC.

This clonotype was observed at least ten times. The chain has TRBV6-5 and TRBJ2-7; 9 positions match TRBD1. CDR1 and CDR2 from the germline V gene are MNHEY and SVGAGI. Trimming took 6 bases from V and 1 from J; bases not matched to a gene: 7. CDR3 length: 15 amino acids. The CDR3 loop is CASSRDREKSYEQYF. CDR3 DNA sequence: TGTGCCAGCAGCCGGGACAGGGAGAAGTCCTACGAGCAGTACTTC.

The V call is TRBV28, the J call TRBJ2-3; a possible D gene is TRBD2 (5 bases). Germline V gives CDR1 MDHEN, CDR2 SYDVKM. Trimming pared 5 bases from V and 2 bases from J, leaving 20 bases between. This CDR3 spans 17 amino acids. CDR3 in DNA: TGTGCCAGCAGTATAAGACGAGTGGAGGAAGACACAGATACGCAGTATTTT. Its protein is CASSIRRVEEDTDTQYF.

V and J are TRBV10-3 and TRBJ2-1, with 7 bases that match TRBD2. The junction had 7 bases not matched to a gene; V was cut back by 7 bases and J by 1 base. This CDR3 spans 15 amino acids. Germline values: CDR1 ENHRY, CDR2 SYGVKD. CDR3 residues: CAIKGGRDSYNEQFF. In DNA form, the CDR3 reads TGTGCCATCAAGGGAGGGCGGGATTCCTACAATGAGCAGTTCTTC.

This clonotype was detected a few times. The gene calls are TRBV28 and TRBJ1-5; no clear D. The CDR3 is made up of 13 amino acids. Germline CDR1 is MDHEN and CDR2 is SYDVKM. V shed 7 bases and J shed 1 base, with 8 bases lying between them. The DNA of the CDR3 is TGTGCCAGCACCTGGAACAGCAATCAGCCCCAGCATTTT. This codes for CASTWNSNQPQHF. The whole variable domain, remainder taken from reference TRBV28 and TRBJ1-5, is DVKVTQSSRYLVKRTGEKVFLECVQDMDHENMFWYRQDPGLGLRLIYFSYDVKMKEKGDIPEGYSVSREKKERFSLILESASTNQTSMYLCASTWNSNQPQHFGDGTRLSIL.